What follows is one TCR beta chain and its context. The data derive from a study of PD-L1 blockade in urothelial cancer. Across the whole study: Treatment start was followed by blood analysis at 3 weeks (second dose) and again at 6 weeks.

V dropped 4 bases and J dropped 3; count of bases not matched to a gene: 9. Germline values: CDR1 SGHRS, CDR2 YFSETQ. The CDR3 consists of 16 residues. Locally advanced or metastatic urothelial carcinoma affected all patients. Each patient gave between 1 and 8 samples, pretreatment and on-treatment. Each PCR had synthetic TCR analog templates added to it as a spike-in. The repertoire was sequenced with immunoSEQ multiplex PCR; TCRdb's copy has only in-frame clones and lacks some. Among 100,000 or so clones listed, about 90% were seen once. The chain couples TRBV5-1 to TRBJ1-3; TRBD1 matches 8 bases. This receptor was obtained from a woman older than 75 with urothelial cancer. The sequencing here drew on PBMCs, taken around atezolizumab (anti-PD-L1) treatment. The CDR3 sequence is CASSQTGESFGNTIYF. As DNA, the CDR3 is TGCGCCAGCAGCCAGACAGGGGAGAGTTTTGGAAACACCATATATTTT.